These 32 T cell receptor beta chains share one sample of origin, sequenced in a study of blood T cell repertoires in COVID-19. Generated by immunoSEQ multiplex PCR, the TCRdb table keeps only in-frame clones and is missing some. The sample yields approximately 180,000 clones, approximately 83% seen once. The sequencing sample was made of peripheral blood. All receptors come from a man in his 60s with acute or convalescent COVID-19.

This chain connects TRBV7-9 to TRBJ2-1; 12 nucleotides agree with TRBD2. The CDR3 runs to 15 residues. Germline V gene data show CDR1 as SEHNR and CDR2 as FQNEAQ (reference sequence). The J segment lost 5 bases and the V segment lost 7 bases, leaving 6 bases of the junction unmatched. CDR3 amino acids: CASNIGLAGNNEQFF. The CDR3 DNA is TGTGCCAGCAACATCGGACTAGCGGGGAACAATGAGCAGTTCTTC.

The chain has TRBV7-9 and TRBJ2-3; D might be TRBD2 (6 bases). Germline V gene sequence: CDR1 SEHNR, CDR2 FQNEAQ (reference sequence). The CDR3 contains 13 residues. V was trimmed by 11 bases and J by 0 bases, leaving 12 bases between them. In DNA form, the CDR3 reads TGTGCCGGACGGACTACTAGCACAGATACGCAGTATTTT. It codes for CAGRTTSTDTQYF.

In its sample, this clone was seen once. The chain combines TRBV19 with TRBJ2-7; TRBD1 aligns across 7 bases. The CDR3 consists of 14 residues. The V gene's germline CDR1 is LNHDA and CDR2 SQIVND (reference sequence). Trimming removed 6 bases from V and 1 base from J; junction bases left unmatched: 6. The CDR3 loop reads CASRKGGTSYEQYF. DNA for the CDR3: TGTGCCAGTAGGAAAGGGGGCACATCCTACGAGCAGTACTTC.

This chain connects TRBV9 to TRBJ2-1, with a tentative D call TRBD1 (5 bases). Germline-derived CDR1 and CDR2 are SGDLS and YYNGEE. The CDR3 is 16 residues long. V lost 4 bases and J lost 0, with 14 bases in between. CDR3 sequence: CASSPGHRSSYNEQFF. DNA of the CDR3: TGTGCCAGCAGCCCAGGGCACAGGAGCTCCTACAATGAGCAGTTCTTC.

V gene TRBV6-5 combines with J gene TRBJ1-1, with D unresolved. The CDR3 totals 14 residues. Trimming removed 6 bases from V and 1 base from J, with 12 bases in between. Germline V gene sequence: CDR1 MNHEY, CDR2 SVGAGI. CDR3 DNA sequence: TGTGCCAGCAGGGAGCCTACTAAGAACACTGAAGCTTTCTTT. It translates to CASREPTKNTEAFF.

This chain uses TRBV6-5 with TRBJ2-5, with 9 bases that match TRBD1. V was clipped by 6 bases and J by 6 bases; unmatched bases: 8. The CDR3 extends over 14 amino acids. CDR1 is MNHEY and CDR2 is SVGAGI in the germline V gene. This CDR3 reads CASSTTGGWKTQYF. In DNA, the CDR3 is TGTGCCAGCAGCACCACAGGGGGCTGGAAGACCCAGTACTTC.

This sequence joins TRBV4-1 and TRBJ2-1; D uncertain. The CDR3 sequence is 16 residues long. Germline CDR1 is MGHRA and CDR2 is YSYEKL. V was pared by 1 base and J by 0 bases, with 10 bases between. DNA for the CDR3: TGCGCCAGCAGCCAAGGGGCCCCCCTCTCCTACAATGAGCAGTTCTTC. It specifies CASSQGAPLSYNEQFF.

The rearrangement links TRBV27 to TRBJ1-2; tentative D call: TRBD1 (5 bases). The germline V and J ends were trimmed by 3 bases and 4 bases, with 24 bases remaining between them. The CDR3 covers 18 residues. Per germline, CDR1 MNHEY and CDR2 SMNVEV (reference sequence). CDR3: CASSFKTPRATTGYGYTF. The CDR3 DNA reads TGTGCCAGCAGTTTTAAAACCCCCAGGGCCACAACTGGCTATGGCTACACCTTC.

V and J are TRBV12-5 and TRBJ2-1; D not resolved. The CDR3 length is 13 residues. Germline CDR1 LGHNT, CDR2 FRNRAP. Trimming removed 5 bases from V and 0 bases from J, with 5 bases in between. In DNA form, the CDR3 reads TGTGCTAGTGGTCCGAGCTCCTACAATGAGCAGTTCTTC. This translates into CASGPSSYNEQFF. The full variable domain, in which reference TRBV12-5 and TRBJ2-1 provide the parts outside the CDR3, is DARVTQTPRHKVTEMGQEVTMRCQPILGHNTVFWYRQTMMQGLELLAYFRNRAPLDDSGMPKDRFSAEMPDATLATLKIQPSEPRDSAVYFCASGPSSYNEQFFGPGTRLTVL.

This clone was seen just once. The chain is built from TRBV27 and TRBJ1-5; D might be TRBD1 (6 bases). The V and J ends lost 2 bases and 1 base respectively, with 9 bases between them. The CDR3 has 15 residues. The V gene's germline CDR1 is MNHEY and CDR2 SMNVEV (reference sequence). The CDR3 DNA sequence: TGTGCCAGCAGTTTAAGGGGGGGGAGCAATCAGCCCCAGCATTTT. It codes for CASSLRGGSNQPQHF.

J is TRBJ2-4 and V is TRBV3-1 (or the pseudogene TRBV3-2); 11 bases agree with TRBD2. Germline V lookup: CDR1 LGHDT, CDR2 YNNKEL (reference sequence). Germline trimming cut 0 bases from V and 2 bases from J; bases unmatched to any gene: 6. The CDR3 runs to 18 residues. CDR3 sequence reads: CASSQELGTSGPKNIQYF. DNA of the CDR3: TGTGCCAGCAGCCAAGAGTTAGGGACTAGCGGTCCCAAAAACATTCAGTACTTC.

The rearrangement joins TRBV3-1 (or the pseudogene TRBV3-2) to TRBJ1-1; D unclear. CDR3 length: 15 residues. V dropped 0 bases and J dropped 8 bases, with 16 bases sitting between them. Germline V gene lookup returns CDR1 LGHDT and CDR2 YNNKEL (reference sequence). The CDR3 sequence: CASSQDLFPTKEAFF. DNA for the CDR3: TGTGCCAGCAGCCAAGATCTCTTTCCTACCAAGGAAGCTTTCTTT.

The chain recombines TRBV6-1 with TRBJ1-5; TRBD1 agrees at 7 bases. CDR1 and CDR2 from the germline V gene are MNHNS and SASEGT. There are 14 residues in the CDR3. The junction had 5 bases not matched to a gene; V was cut back by 3 bases and J by 6 bases. The CDR3 bases are TGTGCCAGCAGTGATTCCGACAGGGCTCAGCCCCAGCATTTT. Its protein product is CASSDSDRAQPQHF.

The genes are TRBV4-1 and TRBJ2-1, with 9 positions matching TRBD2. J lost 4 bases, V lost 1 base, and 2 bases had no gene match. Germline V CDR1 and CDR2: MGHRA, YSYEKL. The CDR3 is made up of 15 amino acids. The CDR3, as DNA: TGCGCCAGCAGCCAAGGTCTAGCGGGATACAATGAGCAGTTCTTC. It codes for CASSQGLAGYNEQFF.

This chain connects TRBV7-3 to TRBJ2-3; 8 nucleotides align to TRBD2. J lost 6 bases, V lost 5 bases, and 4 bases had no gene match. Germline CDR1 SGHTA, CDR2 FQGTGA. The CDR3 consists of 13 residues. CDR3 in amino acids: CASSALAGDTQYF. The CDR3 DNA reads TGTGCCAGCAGCGCTCTAGCGGGCGATACGCAGTATTTT.

This chain connects TRBV25-1 to TRBJ2-2, with 8 bases that match TRBD2. Per germline, CDR1 MGHDK and CDR2 SYGVNS. V trimming: 3 bases; J trimming: 5 bases; junction bases outside the gene matches: 5. This CDR3 has 15 amino acids. CDR3 in amino acids: CASSDLAGSTGELFF. The CDR3 bases are TGTGCCAGCAGTGACCTAGCGGGTTCAACCGGGGAGCTGTTTTTT.

The V gene is TRBV28, the J gene TRBJ2-7; D call uncertain. Germline V gene lookup returns CDR1 MDHEN and CDR2 SYDVKM. The CDR3 is 13 amino acids. With 5 bases removed from V and 7 bases from J, the gap between germline ends came to 15 bases. In DNA form, the CDR3 reads TGTGCCAGCAGTGGGTGGGCACCCAGAGAGCAGTACTTC. Translating gives CASSGWAPREQYF.

This clone was detected a few times. V is TRBV6-4 and J is TRBJ1-1; D remains ambiguous. V was trimmed by 11 bases and J by 5 bases, leaving 15 bases between them. This CDR3 contains 12 residues. From germline, CDR1 is MRHNA and CDR2 SNTAGT. The CDR3: CAGPREGTEAFF. CDR3 bases: TGTGCCGGCCCCCGGGAGGGTACTGAAGCTTTCTTT.

This clone has only one observation. The genes are TRBV7-2 and TRBJ1-2; 8 bases align to TRBD1. The CDR3 totals 16 residues. Germline CDR1 is SGHTA and CDR2 is FQGNSA. Trimming cost V 3 bases and J 8 bases; bases outside gene matches: 14. CDR3 protein: CASSLATGTGTGGYTF. CDR3 DNA: TGTGCCAGCAGCTTGGCCACAGGGACAGGCACCGGGGGCTACACCTTC.

The chain carries TRBV9 and TRBJ1-1, with a weak D call TRBD1 (5 bases). The length of the CDR3 is 13 residues. Between the trimmed V and J ends, which lost 0 bases and 4 bases, there was a span of 7 bases. In germline, CDR1 is SGDLS, CDR2 YYNGEE. CDR3 in DNA: TGTGCCAGCAGCGTAGACAGGACCACTGAAGCTTTCTTT. Its translation: CASSVDRTTEAFF.

The rearrangement links TRBV3-1 (or the pseudogene TRBV3-2) to TRBJ1-5, with a weak D call TRBD1 (6 bases). The CDR3 sequence is 14 residues long. Germline V lookup: CDR1 LGHDT, CDR2 YNNKEL (reference sequence). V gave up 3 bases and J gave up 7 bases, with 13 bases separating them. The CDR3 is CASSQLRGSQPQHF. As DNA, the CDR3 is TGTGCCAGCAGCCAGCTCAGGGGAAGCCAGCCCCAGCATTTT.

The chain combines TRBV15 with TRBJ1-6, with a possible D match to TRBD1 (6 bases). With 9 bases removed from V and 7 bases from J, the gap between germline ends came to 16 bases. CDR3 length: 14 amino acids. CDR1 is LNHNV, CDR2 YYDKDF, per germline (reference sequence). The CDR3 sequence: CATGENRENSPLHF. CDR3 sequence (DNA): TGTGCCACGGGAGAGAACAGGGAGAATTCACCCCTCCACTTT. The entire variable domain, with the rest obtained from reference TRBV15 and TRBJ1-6, is as follows: DAMVIQNPRYQVTQFGKPVTLSCSQTLNHNVMYWYQQKSSQAPKLLFHYYDKDFNNEADTPDNFQSRRPNTSFCFLDIRSPGLGDTAMYLCATGENRENSPLHFGNGTRLTVT.

V is TRBV18 and J is TRBJ2-2; D gene ambiguous. Germline V gene lookup returns CDR1 KGHSH and CDR2 LQKENI. The V end was cut by 5 bases, the J end by 3 bases, with 7 bases between. The CDR3 length is 13 residues. The CDR3 sequence is CASSSRDTGELFF. CDR3 sequence (DNA): TGTGCCAGCTCATCCCGGGACACCGGGGAGCTGTTTTTT.

The CDR3 protein is CATNRGNTDTQYF. The DNA for the CDR3 is TGTGCCACAAACAGGGGAAACACAGATACGCAGTATTTT. This rearrangement joins TRBV5-8 to TRBJ2-3; 7 nucleotides align to TRBD1. The CDR3 spans 13 residues. Trimming at V came to 9 bases and at J to 2 bases, leaving 6 bases not matched to a gene. Germline V gene lookup returns CDR1 SGHTS and CDR2 YDEGEE. The full variable domain, in which reference TRBV5-8 and TRBJ2-3 provide the parts outside the CDR3, is EAGVTQSPTHLIKTRGQQATLRCSPISGHTSVYWYQQALGLGLQFLLWYDEGEERNRGNFPPRFSGRQFPNYSSELNVNALELEDSALYLCATNRGNTDTQYFGPGTRLTVL.

The chain couples TRBV9 to TRBJ2-1, with a weak D call TRBD2 (6 bases). The CDR3 consists of 17 residues. With 4 bases removed from V and 1 base from J, the gap between germline ends came to 18 bases. The germline V gene has CDR1 SGDLS and CDR2 YYNGEE. Here the CDR3 reads CASSTTGTFSSYNEQFF. CDR3 DNA: TGTGCCAGCAGCACGACTGGGACTTTTAGTTCCTACAATGAGCAGTTCTTC.

V usage is TRBV11-2 and J usage is TRBJ1-1; D uncertain. Per the germline V gene, CDR1 is SGHAT and CDR2 is FQNNGV. This CDR3 spans 15 amino acids. The V end lost 5 bases, the J end lost 1 base, and 14 bases lay between the germline ends. DNA for the CDR3: TGTGCCAGCAGCCACGGCGGACTGAGGAACACTGAAGCTTTCTTT. Its protein product is CASSHGGLRNTEAFF. Supplemented by reference TRBV11-2 and TRBJ1-1, the full variable domain reads EAGVAQSPRYKIIEKRQSVAFWCNPISGHATLYWYQQILGQGPKLLIQFQNNGVVDDSQLPKDRFSAERLKGVDSTLKIQPAKLEDSAVYLCASSHGGLRNTEAFFGQGTRLTVV.

The chain employs TRBV5-1 and TRBJ1-1, with D hard to call. Trimming left V 7 bases short and J 2 bases short, with 18 bases between. Germline assignment: CDR1 SGHRS and CDR2 YFSETQ. The CDR3 spans 15 residues. Here the CDR3 DNA reads TGCGCCAGCCGACCCCTTCCCCGGGAAAACACTGAAGCTTTCTTT. Translating gives CASRPLPRENTEAFF.

The chain uses TRBV21-1 and TRBJ2-3; TRBD1, the table's D call, lacks a check against the DNA. TRBV21-1 is a pseudogene locus. The CDR3 runs to 17 residues. The CDR3 DNA reads TGTGCCAGCAGCACTAACCGGGACAGGGGGCTTGGAGATACGCAGTATTTT. Translated: CASSTNRDRGLGDTQYF.

J is TRBJ1-4 and V is TRBV6-6; D call uncertain. Trimming cost V 6 bases and J 8 bases, with 7 bases left between them. The CDR3 is 11 residues long. Germline CDR1 is MNHNY and CDR2 is SVGAGI (reference sequence). The CDR3 DNA reads as TGTGCCAGCAGCTCTGAGGAAAAACTGTTTTTT. It specifies CASSSEEKLFF.

The chain couples TRBV28 to TRBJ1-4; 8 positions agree with TRBD1. CDR1 MDHEN and CDR2 SYDVKM come from the germline V gene. This CDR3 comprises 15 residues. J was trimmed by 8 bases and V by 1 base; bases with no gene match: 6. This CDR3 is CASSLSGGLGEKLFF. Here the CDR3 DNA reads TGTGCCAGCAGTTTATCAGGGGGCTTGGGGGAAAAACTGTTTTTT.

The J gene is TRBJ2-1, the V gene TRBV6-1; 8 bases map to TRBD2. The trim removed 4 bases at V and 8 bases at J, leaving 13 bases unmatched. Germline V gene data show CDR1 as MNHNS and CDR2 as SASEGT. The CDR3 is made up of 16 amino acids. The CDR3 bases are TGTGCCAGCAGTGGAAGCGGGAGTTCCTTAAAGTATGAGCAGTTCTTC. Translated, it gives CASSGSGSSLKYEQFF.

The chain uses TRBV3-1 (or the pseudogene TRBV3-2) and TRBJ1-1; 7 nucleotides agree with TRBD1. V gave up 5 bases and J gave up 7 bases; unmatched junction bases: 10. Germline CDR1 is LGHDT and CDR2 is YNNKEL (reference sequence). The CDR3 has 14 residues. The CDR3 sequence is CASSGPGGLGEAFF. The CDR3 DNA reads TGTGCCAGCAGCGGACCAGGGGGATTGGGTGAAGCTTTCTTT.